The clone carrying this TCR beta chain has just a few counts. Its specificity is not known. The data originate from a study of T-cell reconstitution after alpha-beta-depleted transplantation in children. V trimming: 5 bases; J trimming: 7 bases; junction bases outside the gene matches: 13. This CDR3 region has 17 residues. Looked up from germline, CDR1 is LNHDA and CDR2 is SQIVND (reference sequence). General study findings and limits: By about two months after transplant, alpha-beta T cells reportedly arose from several hundred graft clones that had expanded.

Preparation of the TCRbeta library involved a method that used unique molecular identifiers. TCRdb re-called the PCR reads with MiXCR, one entry per CDR3 protein. The sample records hundreds of thousands of distinct CDR3 sequences, approximately 14% being singletons. This chain connects TRBV19 to TRBJ2-1, with 11 bases identical to TRBD2. The sequenced sample was PBMCs, obtained before TCRalphabeta/CD19-depleted stem cell transplant. The TCR was taken from a girl under 10 years old with congenital amegakaryocytic thrombocytopenia, due to receive a stem cell transplant. The CDR3 region has the DNA TGTGCCAGTAGTTATTTAATGACCGGGACTAGCGGTAATGAGCAGTTCTTC. As protein: CASSYLMTGTSGNEQFF.